This T cell receptor beta chain comes out of a study of shared clonotypes between healthy human individuals. Study-level information: CD4 naive cells filled three plates per donor, CD4 memory three, CD8 naive two and CD8 memory one.

A remark on this clone: The antigen is unknown.

CD4+ cells were split into CD45RA+ naive and CD45RA-negative memory subsets. Study-level points and caveats: Non-shared clonotypes were found to have lower generation probabilities than the clonotypes that were shared by all four of the sorted-subset donors. Memory subsets had estimated richness that was generally smaller than that of naive subsets.

Germline trimming cut 0 bases from V and 0 bases from J; bases unmatched to any gene: 9. This CDR3 comprises 19 residues. Germline V gives CDR1 KGHSH, CDR2 LQKENI. Clones were read by immunoSEQ multiplex PCR, and TCRdb kept only the in-frame ones, dropping some. The repertoire holds roughly 2.2 million clones, around 93% seen once, with about 0.41% in the top ten. This rearrangement joins TRBV18 to TRBJ1-5; TRBD1 matches at 9 bases. The receptor's source is a young man in good health. Some clones in this sample may be carry-over from other donors' samples. The sample consisted of naive CD4+ T cells from PBMCs. Regarding subset: CD45RA+ positively selected. CDR3 sequence reads: CASSPPGQGSHYSNQPQHF. In nucleotides, the CDR3 is TGTGCCAGCTCACCACCGGGACAGGGCTCTCATTATAGCAATCAGCCCCAGCATTTT.